These 2 T cell receptor beta chains were sequenced from one sample in a study of control samples from healthy donors and cancer patients. Libraries were prepared by immunoSEQ multiplex PCR; TCRdb keeps only in-frame clonotypes and omits some of them. The sample contains about 94,000 clones, 90% of which appear only once. Sample: blood. These receptors all come from a woman aged 18-35 years in good health.

The chain is built from TRBV5-1 and TRBJ2-3; 15 positions agree with TRBD2. CDR3 length equals 17 residues. With 1 base clipped from V and 4 bases from J, the junction kept 4 bases outside the gene matches. Per germline, CDR1 SGHRS and CDR2 YFSETQ. CDR3 in DNA: TGCGCCAGCAGCTTGAGGACTAGCGGGGGGGCGGCAGATACGCAGTATTTT. Protein sequence: CASSLRTSGGAADTQYF. Supplemented by reference TRBV5-1 and TRBJ2-3, the full variable domain reads KAGVTQTPRYLIKTRGQQVTLSCSPISGHRSVSWYQQTPGQGLQFLFEYFSETQRNKGNFPGRFSGRQFSNSRSEMNVSTLELGDSALYLCASSLRTSGGAADTQYFGPGTRLTVL.

This clone rates as medium-sized. The rearrangement links TRBV3-1 (or the pseudogene TRBV3-2) to TRBJ1-6, with 8 bases matching TRBD1. Germline V gives CDR1 LGHDT, CDR2 YNNKEL (reference sequence). V gave up 0 bases and J gave up 10 bases; unmatched junction bases: 8. There are 16 residues in the CDR3. The CDR3 DNA is TGTGCCAGCAGCCAAGATAGAGGACAGGGACGATCACCCCTCCACTTT. It specifies CASSQDRGQGRSPLHF.